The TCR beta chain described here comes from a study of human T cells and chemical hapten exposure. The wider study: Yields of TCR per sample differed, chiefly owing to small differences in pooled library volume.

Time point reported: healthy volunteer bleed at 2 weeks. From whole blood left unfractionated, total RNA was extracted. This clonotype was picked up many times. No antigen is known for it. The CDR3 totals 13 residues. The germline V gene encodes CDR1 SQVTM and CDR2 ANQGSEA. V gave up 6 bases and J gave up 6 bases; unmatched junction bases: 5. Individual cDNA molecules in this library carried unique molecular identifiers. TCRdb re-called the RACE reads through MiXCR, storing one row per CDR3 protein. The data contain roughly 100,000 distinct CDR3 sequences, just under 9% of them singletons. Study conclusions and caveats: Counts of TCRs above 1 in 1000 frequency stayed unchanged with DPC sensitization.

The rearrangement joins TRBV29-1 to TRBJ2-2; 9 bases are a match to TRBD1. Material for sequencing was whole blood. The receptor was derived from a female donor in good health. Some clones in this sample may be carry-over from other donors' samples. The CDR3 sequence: CSVRTGVAGELFF. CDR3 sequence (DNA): TGCAGCGTGCGGACAGGGGTGGCCGGGGAGCTGTTTTTT.